This T cell receptor beta chain was observed in a study of cytomegalovirus exposure and HLA in healthy donors. At sampling all donors were nominally healthy, likely with unrecorded immune exposures. PCR primers comprised 60 Vbeta and 13 Jbeta primers. Here immunoSEQ multiplex PCR was the method, and the copy in TCRdb shows in-frame clones only, minus some. The data show roughly 100,000 clones, more than 65% seen once. To note about this clone: The target antigen is unknown.

Whole-study findings and limits: Using a false discovery rate of 0.05, a later analysis showed that fewer than 20,000 TCR beta sequences were associated with HLA alleles.

The trim removed 6 bases at V and 8 bases at J, leaving 11 bases unmatched. CDR1 MDHEN and CDR2 SYDVKM come from the germline V gene. The CDR3 consists of 15 residues. Sequencing used PBMCs. The chain uses TRBV28 and TRBJ2-2, with 8 bases matching TRBD2. The clonotype originates from a boy younger than 18 in good health and CMV-seronegative. CDR3 in amino acids: CASSPPGRGTGELFF. As DNA, the CDR3 is TGTGCCAGCAGCCCACCCGGGAGGGGGACAGGGGAGCTGTTTTTT.